This paragraph reports one T cell receptor (beta chain). This clone occurred once. Its target antigen remains unknown. Base-call qualities are not available, and no considerably larger clone is one nucleotide away. One collaborating source in Seattle enrolled patients while the patients were actively infected and followed the patients over time throughout the course of disease. Collaborating institutions collected whole blood in K2EDTA tubes following their own protocols. For TCRbeta analysis, collaborator samples were shipped as frozen whole blood, as isolated PBMCs, or as DNA extracted from either sample type. The sample comes from a study of blood T cell repertoires in COVID-19 (dated by TCRdb to about 2020). At the level of the whole study: Collaborator samples came from the United States, Italy and Spain and covered acute and convalescent phases of COVID-19. The prospective study material was composed of cDNA or gDNA derived from T cells, B-cell-depleted T cells, or PBMCs. Deeply sampled blood TCRbeta repertoires from subjects exposed to, actively infected with, or recovered from COVID-19 were included in the dataset. A freely available public database, intended as a resource for researchers studying the immune response to SARS-CoV-2, is where the repertoires were released. Samples came from the ongoing ImmuneRACE study (first 160 participants) plus 1,254 subjects from 6 global collaborators. A de-identified subject ID, COVID-19 status, age in years and sex were almost always included in the sample metadata. Where available, HLA class I and class II types were obtained from metadata supplied by the sample provider rather than from assay-based typing.

The immunoSEQ Assay, a bias-controlled multiplex PCR, was used to amplify TCRbeta CDR3 regions from genomic DNA. In the authors' own workflow: The number of nucleated cells in each sample was estimated by amplification of reference gene primers within the assay. To quantify the absolute abundance of each unique TCRbeta CDR3 rearrangement, sequence reads were collapsed and filtered. For each sample, productive Simpson clonality was calculated by taking the square root of Simpson's diversity index across productive rearrangements. As stored in TCRdb, this immuneACCESS dataset retains in-frame rearrangements with V and J assigned. A fraction of the clones does not appear; measured against another copy, unresolved V genes explain less than half of the discrepancy, and the remainder lacks a known reason. V, J and clone size were drawn from that table, and D and trimming were deduced from the DNA. Counted in this sample were about 11,000 clones; about two thirds of them appeared once. The top ten hold 5% to 7.5% of the sample.

Sequences SGHRS (CDR1) and YFSETQ (CDR2) are obtained from the germline V gene. The germline ends are 10 bases apart after V is trimmed by 0 bases and J by 9 bases. Including cysteine and phenylalanine, the CDR3 has 13 amino acids. This entry keeps only the CDR3 DNA: 39 bases, framed from base 1. General findings and caveats noted by the study authors: How much clinical and demographic metadata was included differed by source and by participant, and the metadata was provided uncurated.

The sample comprised peripheral blood. The receptor was derived from a man between 60 and 70 years old with COVID-19, enrolled during active disease. Here the chain combines TRBV5-1 and TRBJ1-3; the D gene is not confidently resolved. The sequenced DNA: TGCGCCAGCAGCTTGGGGAGGGCCGGCACCATATATTTT. This yields the protein CASSLGRAGTIYF.